The present entry profiles one T cell receptor beta chain with its context. Trimming left V 8 bases short and J 0 bases short, with 17 bases between. Germline V lookup: CDR1 SGHVS, CDR2 FQNEAQ. This CDR3 contains 15 residues. These data come from a study of blood T cells in healthy people across ages. Roughly 10 milliliters of peripheral blood were drawn from each donor. Alongside a J-beta primer mix, a sample-barcoded 5' primer served in a second PCR lasting about 7 to 12 cycles. Using its own MiXCR run on the 5' RACE reads, TCRdb lists one record per CDR3 protein. The sample lists about 800,000 distinct CDR3 sequences; just under 25% were seen once. The sample was also linked to a second study, of T cells of mothers and their children. According to that study: The donors comprised about 6 children and their three healthy Caucasian mothers.

Sequencing was performed on blood. V and J are TRBV7-8 and TRBJ2-7; tentative D call: TRBD2 (7 bases). This sequence was found in a boy aged 10-17 years in good health. The CDR3 is CASGRGGASSYEQYF. The CDR3 DNA sequence: TGTGCCAGCGGGCGAGGGGGGGCCTCCTCCTACGAGCAGTACTTC.